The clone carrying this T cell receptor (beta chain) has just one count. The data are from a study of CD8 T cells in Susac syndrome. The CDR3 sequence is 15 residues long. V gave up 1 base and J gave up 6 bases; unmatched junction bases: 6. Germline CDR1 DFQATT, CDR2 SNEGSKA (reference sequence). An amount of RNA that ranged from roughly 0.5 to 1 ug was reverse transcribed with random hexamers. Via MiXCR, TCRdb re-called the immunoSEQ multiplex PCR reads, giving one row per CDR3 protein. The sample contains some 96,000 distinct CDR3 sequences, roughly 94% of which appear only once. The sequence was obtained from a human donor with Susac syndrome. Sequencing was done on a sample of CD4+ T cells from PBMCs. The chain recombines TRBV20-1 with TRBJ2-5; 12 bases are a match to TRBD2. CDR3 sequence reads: CSARGLLAGGKTQYF. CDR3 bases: TGCAGTGCTAGAGGGCTACTAGCGGGGGGAAAGACCCAGTACTTC.